The rows below give T cell receptor beta chains drawn from one sample of a study of blood T cell repertoires in COVID-19. Profiling relied on immunoSEQ multiplex PCR, and the TCRdb table lists in-frame clones only, not all of them. The table includes 200,000 to 250,000 clones, about four fifths detected once. Sequencing was carried out using PBMCs or T cells enriched from blood (not recorded which). The receptors originated from a woman aged 40 to 49 who had been exposed to COVID-19. Each CDR3 is given with its conserved first and last residue. The D gene is left open where the match is weak. The size entry is marked missing in some rows and otherwise reads once, few, many or a size class.

d_call,v_call,clone_size,j_call,cdr3_nt,cdr3_aa
TRBD1,TRBV19,few,TRBJ2-5,TGTGCCAGTAGTATGGGGACAGGGGGCTTTGTGGAGACCCAGTACTTC,CASSMGTGGFVETQYF
-,TRBV7-2,-,TRBJ1-5,TGTGCCAGCAGCTTAGGCGGCAGGGAGGGTCAGCCCCAGCATTTT,CASSLGGREGQPQHF
TRBD1,TRBV7-2,few,TRBJ1-1,TGTGCCAGCAGCACCCGGGACAGACCGAACACTGAAGCTTTCTTT,CASSTRDRPNTEAFF
TRBD1,TRBV6-2/TRBV6-3,few,TRBJ1-2,TGTGCCAGCAGTGACAACAGGGGCGGCTATGGCTACACCTTC,CASSDNRGGYGYTF
-,TRBV7-2,few,TRBJ2-3,TGTGCCAGCAGCTTAGGTTCCCGGGGACTCACAGATACGCAGTATTTT,CASSLGSRGLTDTQYF
TRBD1,TRBV19,-,TRBJ1-1,TGTGCCAGTAGTAGAACCGACAGGGACACTGAAGCTTTCTTT,CASSRTDRDTEAFF
-,TRBV7-2,-,TRBJ2-2,TGTGCCAGCAGCAATCAAGGGGTTGGGTCCCCCGGGGAGCTGTTTTTT,CASSNQGVGSPGELFF
TRBD1,TRBV30,-,TRBJ1-1,TGTGCCTGGACCAGACAGGGAAACACTGAAGCTTTCTTT,CAWTRQGNTEAFF
-,TRBV7-6,-,TRBJ1-1,TGTGCCAGCAGCTTAAGCAAGAACACTGAAGCTTTCTTT,CASSLSKNTEAFF
-,TRBV19,few,TRBJ1-2,TGTGCCAGTACCGAATTCAGGGGACGCGGCTACACCTTC,CASTEFRGRGYTF
TRBD2,TRBV19,-,TRBJ2-3,TGTGCCAGTACCAATCCCCCGGGACTAGCGGGGGGGCAAACAGATACGCAGTATTTT,CASTNPPGLAGGQTDTQYF
TRBD2,TRBV5-6,few,TRBJ2-7,TGTGCCAGCAGCTTTGGTTCGGGGGGCGAGCAGTACTTC,CASSFGSGGEQYF
TRBD1,TRBV19,-,TRBJ2-7,TGTGCCAGTAGTATGGGGACAGGGAATTACGAGCAGTACTTC,CASSMGTGNYEQYF
-,TRBV19,-,TRBJ1-4,TGTGCCAGCGGGACATTAAGCAATGAAAAACTGTTTTTT,CASGTLSNEKLFF
TRBD2,TRBV24-1,-,TRBJ2-3,TGTGCCACCAGTGGGCCTAGCGGGGGCCATACGCAGTATTTT,CATSGPSGGHTQYF
TRBD2,TRBV28,-,TRBJ2-7,TGTGCCAGCAGTCCTACTAGCGGGGGTTTCCTCTACGAGCAGTACTTC,CASSPTSGGFLYEQYF
-,TRBV28,-,TRBJ2-2,TGTGCCAGCAGAATGGGTGGGGCCGGCACCGGGGAGCTGTTTTTT,CASRMGGAGTGELFF
-,TRBV7-8,-,TRBJ1-5,TGTGCCAGCAGCCGGGGGGCTGGGGGCGGCAATCAGCCCCAGCATTTT,CASSRGAGGGNQPQHF
-,TRBV13,-,TRBJ1-3,TGTGCCAGCAGCTTTTCGAACACCATATATTTT,CASSFSNTIYF
TRBD1,TRBV7-9,-,TRBJ2-7,TGTGCCAGCCGGGACAGTTCCTACGAGCAGTACTTC,CASRDSSYEQYF
-,TRBV7-8,-,TRBJ1-6,TGTGCCAGCAGCACAACTCAGGCGTCAGGGCCAAAGTACTTCCACTTT,CASSTTQASGPKYFHF
-,TRBV24-1,-,TRBJ1-1,TGTGCCACCAGTGACCCGAGGAACACTGAAGCTTTCTTT,CATSDPRNTEAFF
TRBD1,TRBV7-2,-,TRBJ1-5,TGTGCCAGCAGCTCTACAGGGGGTTATCAGCCCCAGCATTTT,CASSSTGGYQPQHF
-,TRBV3-1/TRBV3-2,-,TRBJ2-2,TGTGCCAGCAGCCAAGTCGGGGGATTCACCGGGGAGCTGTTTTTT,CASSQVGGFTGELFF
-,TRBV2,-,TRBJ1-2,TGTGCCAGCAGTGAAGGGAGCGGCTATGGCTACACCTTC,CASSEGSGYGYTF
TRBD1,TRBV5-1,-,TRBJ1-2,TGCGCCAGCAGCTGGGGACAGGGATACTATGGCTACACCTTC,CASSWGQGYYGYTF
TRBD1,TRBV24-1,-,TRBJ2-2,TGTGCCACCCGGACAGGGGGAAAGGCCGGGGAGCTGTTTTTT,CATRTGGKAGELFF
-,TRBV30,-,TRBJ1-2,TGTGCCTGGAGGGATGGGGGGTCGGATGGCTACACCTTC,CAWRDGGSDGYTF
-,TRBV28,-,TRBJ1-5,TGTGCCAGCAGTCCTCAAGGGGTTGTAAATCAGCCCCAGCATTTT,CASSPQGVVNQPQHF
-,TRBV5-4,-,TRBJ2-2,TGTGCCAGCAGCCGGGAGAGGCGGGTTGGCACCGGGGAGCTGTTTTTT,CASSRERRVGTGELFF
TRBD1,TRBV19,once,TRBJ1-1,TGTGCCAGTAGTATGGGGACAGGGCGATTGGACACTGAAGCTTTCTTT,CASSMGTGRLDTEAFF
-,TRBV2,-,TRBJ1-2,TGTGCCAGCAGTGGACAGACTAACTATGGCTACACCTTC,CASSGQTNYGYTF
-,TRBV19,-,TRBJ1-1,TGTGCCAGTAGTATACGCCCAGGGTTTCCGAACACTGAAGCTTTCTTT,CASSIRPGFPNTEAFF